This passage covers 6 T cell receptor beta chains from one sample sequenced in a study of T-cell reconstitution after alpha-beta-depleted transplantation in children (dated by TCRdb to the mid-2010s). Library construction relied on PCR. Sequencing was performed on an Illumina HiSeq 2500. TCR libraries were prepared with molecular barcoding, using unique molecular identifiers to normalize TCRbeta repertoire quantification. TCRdb reran the public reads through fastp at Q25 and MiXCR, keeping productive beta chains. Here each entry gathers all rows of one CDR3 protein and keeps the most common genes and DNA. The sample table contains roughly 150,000 distinct CDR3 sequences; only one count was recorded for 11% of them. The biggest ten clones account for about 12% of the sample. This specimen's treatment or condition label, interpreted: allogeneic hematopoietic cell transplantation with graft depleted of TCRalphabeta T cells and CD19 B cells.

The input for sequencing was PBMCs, taken before TCRalphabeta/CD19-depleted stem cell transplant. The receptors originated from a boy younger than 10 with acute myeloid leukemia, due to receive a stem cell transplant.

This clonotype was seen at least ten times. This chain connects TRBV27 to TRBJ2-2; TRBD2 agrees at 10 bases. The CDR3 has 16 residues. V was pared by 2 bases and J by 1 base, with 1 base of the junction left unmatched. In germline, CDR1 is MNHEY, CDR2 SMNVEV (reference sequence). CDR3 region: CASSLLAGVNTGELFF. The CDR3 DNA reads TGTGCCAGCAGTTTACTAGCGGGGGTGAACACCGGGGAGCTGTTTTTT.

The table lists this clonotype with many counts. V gene TRBV28 combines with J gene TRBJ1-5, with D possibly TRBD1 on 5 matching bases. CDR1 and CDR2 from the germline V gene are MDHEN and SYDVKM. V lost 7 bases and J lost 3, with 10 bases in between. The CDR3 runs to 13 residues. The CDR3 here is CASIQDTNQPQHF. Here the CDR3 DNA reads TGTGCCAGCATTCAGGACACCAATCAGCCCCAGCATTTT.

This clonotype appeared many times. The rearrangement joins TRBV28 to TRBJ2-3; D remains unclear. The CDR3 extends over 17 amino acids. CDR1 MDHEN and CDR2 SYDVKM come from the germline V gene. The V end lost 6 bases, the J end lost 0 bases, and 19 bases lay between the germline ends. The CDR3 here is CASSRSTNTFSTDTQYF. The CDR3 bases are TGTGCCAGCAGCCGATCAACTAATACCTTTAGCACAGATACGCAGTATTTT.

This clonotype occurred many times. This chain's CDR3 is CSGSGAGSYNEQFF. The CDR3 nucleotides are TGCAGTGGTTCAGGGGCCGGCTCCTACAATGAGCAGTTCTTC. The V call is TRBV20-1, the J call TRBJ2-1, with a tentative D call TRBD1 (6 bases). V gave up 7 bases and J gave up 0 bases, with 13 bases separating them. The CDR3 is 14 amino acids. Germline CDR1 DFQATT, CDR2 SNEGSKA (reference sequence).

Note on this clonotype: This may arise from a read error, as a much more abundant clone is one base away. V is TRBV6-1 and J is TRBJ1-1; D is perhaps TRBD1 (5 bases). Trimming removed 7 bases from V and 9 bases from J, with 18 bases in between. There are 13 residues in the CDR3. Germline loops: CDR1 MNHNS, CDR2 SASEGT. The CDR3 sequence is CASIPLIGTKAFF. CDR3 coding DNA: TGTGCCAGCATCCCACTTATCGGGACTAAAGCTTTCTTT.

This clonotype showed up many times. V is TRBV10-3 and J is TRBJ2-7; 7 bases are a match to TRBD2. The germline V gene has CDR1 ENHRY and CDR2 SYGVKD. V was pared by 6 bases and J by 2 bases, with 7 bases of the junction left unmatched. The CDR3 extends over 14 amino acids. CDR3 loop: CAISGASGTYEQYF. In nucleotides, the CDR3 is TGTGCCATCAGCGGAGCTAGCGGAACCTACGAGCAGTACTTC.